Given below is one TCR beta chain in context. The antigen is not known. The source of the sample is a study of vaccination effects on CD4 cells after COVID-19. Study-wide results and limits: Recruitment yielded few convalescent patients, and the study had no early post-infection timepoints.

Using immunoSEQ multiplex PCR, the repertoire was profiled, and TCRdb retains in-frame clones only, with some absent. This repertoire shows 25,000 to 30,000 clones, less than 75% found once; its top ten account for roughly 10%. Before sequencing, viral peptide pools were used by the ViraFEST assay to expand antigen-specific CD4+ T cells. With roughly 9 days of culture completed, CD4+ T cells were isolated. Two-dose BNT162b2 or mRNA-1273 vaccination was given to participants. Germline CDR1 is MNHEY and CDR2 is SVGAGI. The V end was cut by 6 bases, the J end by 0 bases, with 15 bases between. The CDR3 is made up of 15 amino acids.

The sequence was collected from a human donor who received a COVID-19 vaccine. The genes are TRBV6-5 and TRBJ2-7; TRBD2 is a possible D gene (5 bases). The material was CD4+ T cells from PBMCs cultured with HCoV-NL63 spike peptides, obtained after COVID-19 vaccination. The CDR3 nucleotides read TGTGCCAGCAGCCGGGGAGCTTTGGACTCCTACGAGCAGTACTTC. Translating it yields CASSRGALDSYEQYF.